Included here is one TCR beta chain sequence, with context. The data originate from a study of OX40 agonist ivuxolimab in advanced cancers. Study information: A male proportion of approximately 83% was recorded, with mean age around 62 years and range about 20 to 85.

In germline, CDR1 is KGHSH, CDR2 LQKENI. V was clipped by 3 bases and J by 4 bases, with 4 bases between them. CDR3 size: 13 residues. Assay: immunoSEQ multiplex PCR; the TCRdb copy retains only in-frame clones and omits some. The sample has about 81,000 clones, more than 70% seen once. The clonotype originates from an adult with an advanced solid tumor such as melanoma, head and neck, liver or kidney cancer. Sequencing was performed on CD4+ or CD8+ T cells sorted from blood, taken in a trial of the OX40 agonist ivuxolimab. The rearrangement joins TRBV18 to TRBJ2-6; D is undetermined. In nucleotides, the CDR3 is TGTGCCAGCTCACCCAACGGGGCCAACGTCCTGACTTTC. Its translation: CASSPNGANVLTF.